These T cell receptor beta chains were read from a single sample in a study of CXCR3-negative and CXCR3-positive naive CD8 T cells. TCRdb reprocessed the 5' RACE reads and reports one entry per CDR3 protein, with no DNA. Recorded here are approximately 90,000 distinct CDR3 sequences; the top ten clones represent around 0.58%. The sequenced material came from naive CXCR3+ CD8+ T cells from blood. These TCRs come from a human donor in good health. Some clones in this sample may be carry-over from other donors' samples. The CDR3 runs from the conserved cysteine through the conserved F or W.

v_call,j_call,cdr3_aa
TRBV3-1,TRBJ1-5,CASSQGDSLYSNQPQHF
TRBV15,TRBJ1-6,CATSRDPARSSYNSPLHF
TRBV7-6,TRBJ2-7,CASSWGQGKEQYF
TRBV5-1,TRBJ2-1,CASRPDMSSYNEQFF
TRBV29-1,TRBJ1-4,CSATGTIDEKLFF
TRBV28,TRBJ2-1,CASSLREHNEQFF
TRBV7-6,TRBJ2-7,CASSSATSGGSYEQYF
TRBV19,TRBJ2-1,CASSIGRNEQFF
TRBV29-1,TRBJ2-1,CSVELNGQMYNEQFF
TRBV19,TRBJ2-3,CASSIFDRGRVGDTQYF
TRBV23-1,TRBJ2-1,CASSQFWSSYSEQFF
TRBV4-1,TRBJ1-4,CASSQQGTEKLFF
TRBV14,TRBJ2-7,CASSQAGLANEQYF
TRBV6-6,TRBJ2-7,CASRLRTSYEQYF
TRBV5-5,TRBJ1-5,CASSPTSGSNQPQHF
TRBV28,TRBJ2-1,CASSLAPAGEQFF
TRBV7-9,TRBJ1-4,CASTRERGLFF
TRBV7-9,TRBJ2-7,CASSLGQGQDEQYF
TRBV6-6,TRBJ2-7,CASSYAQAYEQYF
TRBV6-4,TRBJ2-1,CASSDGRGGHNEQFF
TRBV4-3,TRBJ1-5,CASSQVAGQPQHF
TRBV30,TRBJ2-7,CAWGTGVYEQYF
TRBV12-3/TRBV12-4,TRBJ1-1,CASSLAGAEAFF
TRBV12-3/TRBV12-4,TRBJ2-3,CASSLGLAGRSTDTQYF
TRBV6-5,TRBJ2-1,CASSYGSGDTIYNEQFF
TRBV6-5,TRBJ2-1,CASAPSVSYNEQFF
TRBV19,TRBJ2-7,CASSMKGTGGYEQYF
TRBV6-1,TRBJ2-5,CASIEGQPKYF
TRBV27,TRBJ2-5,CASSLGPYQETQYF
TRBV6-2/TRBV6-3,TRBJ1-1,CASKTGLTEAFF
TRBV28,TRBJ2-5,CASSPQGVETQYF
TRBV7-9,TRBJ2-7,CASSLRHPSLYEQYF
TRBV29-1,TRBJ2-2,CSVGSGTGELFF
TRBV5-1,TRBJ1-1,CASSAYRDSLNEAFF
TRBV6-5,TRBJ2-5,CASSYFRGSQETQYF
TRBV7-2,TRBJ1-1,CASSFWAGTEAFF
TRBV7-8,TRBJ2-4,CASSPGAHLAKNIQYF
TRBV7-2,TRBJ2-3,CASSLGLAGTDTQYF
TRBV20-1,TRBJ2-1,CSASGGAEREQFF
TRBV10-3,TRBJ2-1,CAISESPLLLDPYANEQFF
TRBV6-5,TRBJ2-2,CASSYGTGNTGELFF
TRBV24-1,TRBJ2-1,CATSDTGTGSYNEQFF
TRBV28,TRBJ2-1,CASTGGPGNEQFF
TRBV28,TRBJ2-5,CASSLWTRSEETQYF
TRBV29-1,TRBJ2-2,CSVGTGNTGELFF
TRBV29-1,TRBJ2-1,CSVDLAGLWNEQFF
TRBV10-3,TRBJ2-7,CATDRDRENEQYF
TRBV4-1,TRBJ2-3,CASSQGSGAGDTQYF
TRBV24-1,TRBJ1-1,CATSDLQGPPLRYTEAFF
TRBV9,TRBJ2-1,CASSVGEVNEQFF
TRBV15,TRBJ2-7,CATSRDRGTYEQYF
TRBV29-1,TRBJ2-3,CSVGTGYSSYSDTQYF
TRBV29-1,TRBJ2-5,CSVELGFGETQYF
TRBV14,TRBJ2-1,CASSQDSEWVGNNEQFF
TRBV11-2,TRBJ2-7,CASSLVGQGLGYEQYF
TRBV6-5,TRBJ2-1,CASSWGSLSNEQFF